These T cell receptor beta chains were read from a single sample in a study of blood T cells in healthy people across ages. TCRdb reprocessed the 5' RACE reads via MiXCR and lists one record per CDR3 protein. This repertoire shows under 2 million distinct CDR3 sequences, 30% to 40% found once; its top ten account for approximately 10%. The sequencing input was blood. The receptor set was obtained from a woman aged 30 to 39 in good health. The CDR3 runs from the conserved cysteine through the conserved F or W. Each record gives: J gene, clone size, D gene, V gene, CDR3 protein, CDR3 DNA. A D gene is named only where the DNA matches it firmly. A clone size is listed for some rows: how often the clone was seen (once, few, many), or a class if it is expanded.

J: TRBJ2-7; size: many; D: .; V: TRBV7-8; CDR3: CASSETSSYEQYF; DNA: TGTGCCAGCAGCGAAACTAGCTCCTACGAGCAGTACTTC
J: TRBJ1-1; size: .; D: TRBD1; V: TRBV2; CDR3: CASRNVAGGVRTEAFF; DNA: TGTGCCAGCAGGAACGTGGCAGGGGGGGTGCGCACTGAAGCTTTCTTT
J: TRBJ1-1; size: .; D: .; V: TRBV6-2/TRBV6-3; CDR3: CASSYSGIWNTEAFF; DNA: TGTGCCAGCAGTTACTCCGGGATTTGGAACACTGAAGCTTTCTTT
J: TRBJ2-7; size: few; D: .; V: TRBV20-1; CDR3: CSARIQQYEQYF; DNA: TGCAGTGCTAGAATTCAACAGTACGAGCAGTACTTC
J: TRBJ2-7; size: .; D: TRBD1; V: TRBV3-1; CDR3: CASSQVPGQGIPYEQYF; DNA: TGTGCCAGCAGCCAAGTTCCGGGACAGGGGATCCCATACGAGCAGTACTTC
J: TRBJ1-2; size: .; D: .; V: TRBV20-1; CDR3: CSASGVRGYTF; DNA: TGCAGTGCTTCAGGGGTTCGCGGCTACACCTTC
J: TRBJ2-7; size: few; D: TRBD2; V: TRBV19; CDR3: CASSLLSGSNYEQYF; DNA: TGTGCCAGTAGTCTCCTTAGCGGGAGTAACTACGAGCAGTACTTC
J: TRBJ1-6; size: .; D: .; V: TRBV28; CDR3: CASSSSFTGYNSPLHF; DNA: TGTGCCAGCAGCTCGTCCTTTACAGGGTATAATTCACCCCTCCACTTT
J: TRBJ2-3; size: .; D: .; V: TRBV7-9; CDR3: CASSLETQTLPYF; DNA: TGTGCCAGCAGCTTAGAGACCCAAACCCTTCCGTATTTT
J: TRBJ2-7; size: many; D: .; V: TRBV20-1; CDR3: CSATSLGGMYEQYF; DNA: TGCAGTGCTACATCCTTAGGGGGGATGTACGAGCAGTACTTC
J: TRBJ1-1; size: few; D: TRBD1; V: TRBV5-1; CDR3: CASSSGQVDTEAFF; DNA: TGCGCCAGCAGCTCTGGACAGGTGGACACTGAAGCTTTCTTT
J: TRBJ1-4; size: .; D: .; V: TRBV4-2; CDR3: CASSQDVVQGRISTNEKLFF; DNA: TGTGCCAGCAGCCAAGATGTGGTCCAGGGGAGGATAAGTACTAATGAAAAACTGTTTTTT
J: TRBJ2-2; size: few; D: .; V: TRBV7-2; CDR3: CASNLVPNTGELFF; DNA: TGTGCCAGCAACTTAGTTCCGAACACCGGGGAGCTGTTTTTT
J: TRBJ2-7; size: .; D: .; V: TRBV19; CDR3: CASSIGTREQYF; DNA: TGTGCCAGTAGTATAGGAACCCGTGAGCAGTACTTC
J: TRBJ1-2; size: few; D: .; V: TRBV4-2; CDR3: CASSQSRLEATNYGYTF; DNA: TGTGCCAGCAGCCAATCGCGACTGGAGGCGACTAACTATGGCTACACCTTC
J: TRBJ2-5; size: .; D: .; V: TRBV4-1; CDR3: CASSPLGSLQETQYF; DNA: TGCGCCAGCAGCCCGCTAGGATCCCTCCAAGAGACCCAGTACTTC
J: TRBJ2-1; size: .; D: .; V: TRBV20-1; CDR3: CSARPWTNGDYNEQFF; DNA: TGCAGTGCTAGACCGTGGACTAACGGGGACTACAATGAGCAGTTCTTC
J: TRBJ2-3; size: .; D: .; V: TRBV5-5; CDR3: CASSLVGTTGTDTQYF; DNA: TGTGCCAGCAGCTTGGTCGGGACGACCGGTACAGATACGCAGTATTTT
J: TRBJ2-7; size: .; D: TRBD2; V: TRBV12-3/TRBV12-4; CDR3: CASSWGSGSQRREQYF; DNA: TGTGCCAGCAGTTGGGGTAGCGGGAGCCAACGAAGGGAGCAGTACTTC
J: TRBJ2-3; size: many; D: .; V: TRBV4-1; CDR3: CASSRLFTDTQYF; DNA: TGCGCCAGCAGCCGACTATTTACAGATACGCAGTATTTT
J: TRBJ1-5; size: .; D: TRBD1; V: TRBV12-3/TRBV12-4; CDR3: CASSFSGQGSNQPQHF; DNA: TGTGCCAGCAGTTTTTCCGGACAGGGGAGCAATCAGCCCCAGCATTTT
J: TRBJ2-5; size: .; D: TRBD2; V: TRBV27; CDR3: CASSLNPTTSGGAETQYF; DNA: TGTGCCAGCAGTTTAAATCCTACGACTAGCGGGGGGGCAGAGACCCAGTACTTC
J: TRBJ2-5; size: .; D: .; V: TRBV11-2; CDR3: CASSLGPPDQYF; DNA: TGTGCCAGCAGCTTAGGGCCCCCCGACCAGTACTTC
J: TRBJ2-1; size: .; D: TRBD2; V: TRBV7-2; CDR3: CASTAPERGGNEQFF; DNA: TGTGCCAGCACCGCCCCCGAACGGGGGGGCAATGAGCAGTTCTTC
J: TRBJ2-1; size: .; D: TRBD1; V: TRBV27; CDR3: CASSIPRGQGRGWFF; DNA: TGCGCCAGCAGCATCCCACGAGGACAGGGGAGGGGTTGGTTCTTC
J: TRBJ1-2; size: few; D: TRBD1; V: TRBV6-1; CDR3: CASSVGQGLESYGYTF; DNA: TGTGCCAGCAGCGTGGGACAGGGGCTAGAAAGCTATGGCTACACCTTC
J: TRBJ2-1; size: many; D: .; V: TRBV7-2; CDR3: CASSLEGISYNEQFF; DNA: TGTGCCAGCAGCTTGGAGGGAATCTCCTACAATGAGCAGTTCTTC
J: TRBJ2-6; size: many; D: .; V: TRBV14; CDR3: CASSLYQGLSGSGANVLTF; DNA: TGTGCCAGCAGCCTATACCAAGGTCTCTCTGGCTCTGGGGCCAACGTCCTGACTTTC
J: TRBJ2-7; size: few; D: TRBD1; V: TRBV27; CDR3: CASSLFPPGGEQYF; DNA: TGTGCCAGCAGTCTCTTCCCCCCAGGGGGCGAGCAGTACTTC
J: TRBJ2-3; size: few; D: TRBD1; V: TRBV2; CDR3: CASKERTGVSTDTQYF; DNA: TGTGCCAGCAAGGAGCGGACAGGGGTTAGTACAGATACGCAGTATTTT
J: TRBJ1-2; size: few; D: .; V: TRBV29-1; CDR3: CSVEDPNYGYTF; DNA: TGCAGCGTTGAAGATCCCAACTATGGCTACACCTTC
J: TRBJ2-3; size: many; D: TRBD1; V: TRBV7-3; CDR3: CASSLYGFGDRGADTQYF; DNA: TGTGCCAGCAGCTTATACGGTTTTGGGGACAGGGGCGCAGATACGCAGTATTTT
J: TRBJ2-7; size: .; D: TRBD2; V: TRBV28; CDR3: CANSPGTSLNEQYF; DNA: TGTGCCAACAGTCCCGGGACTAGCTTGAACGAGCAGTACTTC
J: TRBJ1-1; size: .; D: .; V: TRBV12-3/TRBV12-4; CDR3: CASSQSGTIELTFF; DNA: TGTGCCAGCAGCCAGAGCGGGACCATCGAGTTGACTTTCTTT
J: TRBJ1-2; size: many; D: TRBD1; V: TRBV4-1; CDR3: CASRPGQGRTDYGYTF; DNA: TGCGCCAGCAGGCCGGGACAGGGACGTACAGACTATGGCTACACCTTC
J: TRBJ2-7; size: few; D: .; V: TRBV24-1; CDR3: CATSDLGGEQYF; DNA: TGTGCCACTAGTGATTTAGGGGGGGAGCAGTACTTC
J: TRBJ2-3; size: few; D: .; V: TRBV6-5; CDR3: CASSRFNTDTQYF; DNA: TGTGCCAGCAGCCGGTTCAACACAGATACGCAGTATTTT
J: TRBJ2-7; size: few; D: TRBD1; V: TRBV7-9; CDR3: CASSPESTGGKQYF; DNA: TGTGCCAGCAGCCCGGAATCTACAGGGGGCAAGCAGTACTTC
J: TRBJ1-1; size: .; D: .; V: TRBV29-1; CDR3: CSVVDGSSEAFF; DNA: TGCAGCGTTGTGGATGGTTCGAGTGAAGCTTTCTTT
J: TRBJ2-3; size: few; D: .; V: TRBV9; CDR3: CASSVAKSTDTQYF; DNA: TGTGCCAGCAGCGTAGCTAAGAGCACAGATACGCAGTATTTT
J: TRBJ2-7; size: .; D: .; V: TRBV3-1; CDR3: CASSHYNFRGDEQYF; DNA: TGTGCCAGCAGCCATTACAACTTCAGGGGGGACGAGCAGTACTTC
J: TRBJ2-7; size: many; D: TRBD2; V: TRBV7-2; CDR3: CASSYGLAGSYEQYF; DNA: TGTGCCAGCAGCTATGGACTAGCAGGCTCCTACGAGCAGTACTTC
J: TRBJ2-7; size: .; D: .; V: TRBV3-1; CDR3: CASSQDLFRGQPSYEQYF; DNA: TGTGCCAGCAGCCAAGACCTCTTTAGAGGCCAACCCTCCTACGAGCAGTACTTC
J: TRBJ2-1; size: .; D: TRBD2; V: TRBV28; CDR3: CASSSAEGGPYNEQFF; DNA: TGTGCCAGCAGTTCCGCGGAGGGAGGGCCCTACAATGAGCAGTTCTTC
J: TRBJ1-2; size: .; D: .; V: TRBV20-1; CDR3: CSASYRQVGYGYTF; DNA: TGCAGTGCTAGTTATAGACAGGTGGGCTATGGCTACACCTTC